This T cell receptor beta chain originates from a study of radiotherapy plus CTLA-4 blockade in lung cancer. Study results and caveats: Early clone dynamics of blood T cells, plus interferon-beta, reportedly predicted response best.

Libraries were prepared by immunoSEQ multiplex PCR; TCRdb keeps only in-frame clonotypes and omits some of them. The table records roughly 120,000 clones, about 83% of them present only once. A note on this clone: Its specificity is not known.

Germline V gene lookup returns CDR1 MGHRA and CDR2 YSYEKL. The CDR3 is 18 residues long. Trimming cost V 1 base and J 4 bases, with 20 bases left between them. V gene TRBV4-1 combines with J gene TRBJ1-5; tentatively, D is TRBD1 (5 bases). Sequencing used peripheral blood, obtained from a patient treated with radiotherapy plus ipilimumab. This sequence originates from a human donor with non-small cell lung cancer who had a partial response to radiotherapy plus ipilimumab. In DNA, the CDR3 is TGCGCCAGCAGCCAAGGGGGGGGGACCGCGCGTCCAAATCAGCCCCAGCATTTT. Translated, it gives CASSQGGGTARPNQPQHF.